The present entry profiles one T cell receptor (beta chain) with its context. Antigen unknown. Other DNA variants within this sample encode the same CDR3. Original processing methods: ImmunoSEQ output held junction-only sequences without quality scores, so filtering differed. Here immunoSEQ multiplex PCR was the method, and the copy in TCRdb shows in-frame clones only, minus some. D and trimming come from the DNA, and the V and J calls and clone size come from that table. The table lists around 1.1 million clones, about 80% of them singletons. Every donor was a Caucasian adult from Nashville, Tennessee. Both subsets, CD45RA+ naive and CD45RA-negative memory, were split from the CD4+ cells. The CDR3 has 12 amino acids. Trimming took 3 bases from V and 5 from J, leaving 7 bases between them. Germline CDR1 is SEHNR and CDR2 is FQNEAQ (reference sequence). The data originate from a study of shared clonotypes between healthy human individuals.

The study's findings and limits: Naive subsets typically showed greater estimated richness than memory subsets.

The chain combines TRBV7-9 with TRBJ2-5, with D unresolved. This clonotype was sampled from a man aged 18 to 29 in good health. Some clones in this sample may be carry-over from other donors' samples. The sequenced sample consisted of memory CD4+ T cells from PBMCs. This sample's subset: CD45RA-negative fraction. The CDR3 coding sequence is TGTGCCAGCAGCTTTGGGCGGGAGACCCAGTACTTC. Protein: CASSFGRETQYF. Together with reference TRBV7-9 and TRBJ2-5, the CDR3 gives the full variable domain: DTGVSQNPRHKITKRGQNVTFRCDPISEHNRLYWYRQTLGQGPEFLTYFQNEAQLEKSRLLSDRFSAERPKGSFSTLEIQRTEQGDSAMYLCASSFGRETQYFGPGTRLLVL.